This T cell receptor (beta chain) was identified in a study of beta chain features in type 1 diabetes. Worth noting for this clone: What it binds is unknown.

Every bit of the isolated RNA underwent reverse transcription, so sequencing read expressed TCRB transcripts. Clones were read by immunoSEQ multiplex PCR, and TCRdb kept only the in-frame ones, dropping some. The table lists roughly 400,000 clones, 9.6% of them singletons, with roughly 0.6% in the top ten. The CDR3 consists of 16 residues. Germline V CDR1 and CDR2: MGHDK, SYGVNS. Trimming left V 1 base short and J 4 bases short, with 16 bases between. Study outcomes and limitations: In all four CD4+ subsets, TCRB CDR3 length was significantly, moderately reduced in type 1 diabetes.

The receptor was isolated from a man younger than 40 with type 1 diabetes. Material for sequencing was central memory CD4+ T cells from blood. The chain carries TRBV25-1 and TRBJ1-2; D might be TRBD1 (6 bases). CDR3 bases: TGTGCCAGCAGTGAATGGACGAGCAGGGGACCCTATGGCTACACCTTC. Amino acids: CASSEWTSRGPYGYTF.